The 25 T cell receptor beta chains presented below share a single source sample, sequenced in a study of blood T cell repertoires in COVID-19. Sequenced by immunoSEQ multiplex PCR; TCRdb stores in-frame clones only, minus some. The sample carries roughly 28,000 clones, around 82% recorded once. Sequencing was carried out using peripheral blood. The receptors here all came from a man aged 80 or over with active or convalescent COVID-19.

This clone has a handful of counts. CDR3 sequence (DNA): TGTGCCAGCAGCTTGTGGATCCTAGCGGTTTACAATGAGCAGTTCTTC. Amino acid sequence: CASSLWILAVYNEQFF. This sequence joins TRBV5-6 and TRBJ2-1, with TRBD2 matching 7 bases. Germline V gene lookup returns CDR1 SGHDT and CDR2 YYEEEE. CDR3 length: 16 residues. J lost 4 bases, V lost 1 base, and 8 bases had no gene match.

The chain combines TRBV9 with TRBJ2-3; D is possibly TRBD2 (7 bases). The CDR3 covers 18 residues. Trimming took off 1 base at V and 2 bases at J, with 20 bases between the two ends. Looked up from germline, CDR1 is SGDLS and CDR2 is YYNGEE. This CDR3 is CASSVSGAGAPSTDTQYF. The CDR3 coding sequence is TGTGCCAGCAGCGTAAGCGGGGCAGGGGCCCCTTCCACAGATACGCAGTATTTT.

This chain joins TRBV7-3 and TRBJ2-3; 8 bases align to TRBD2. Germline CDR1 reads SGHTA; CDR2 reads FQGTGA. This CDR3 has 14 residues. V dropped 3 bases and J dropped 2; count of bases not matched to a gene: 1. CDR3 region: CASSFSGATDTQYF. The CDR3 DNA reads TGTGCCAGCAGCTTTAGCGGGGCCACAGATACGCAGTATTTT.

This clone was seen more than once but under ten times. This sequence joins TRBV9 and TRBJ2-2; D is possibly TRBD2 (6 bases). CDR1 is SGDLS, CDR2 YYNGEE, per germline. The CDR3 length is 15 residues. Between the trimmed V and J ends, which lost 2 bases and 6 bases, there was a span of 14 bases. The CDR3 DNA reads TGTGCCAGCAGCGTGGAAACCGGGACTTCCGGGGAGCTGTTTTTT. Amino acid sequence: CASSVETGTSGELFF.

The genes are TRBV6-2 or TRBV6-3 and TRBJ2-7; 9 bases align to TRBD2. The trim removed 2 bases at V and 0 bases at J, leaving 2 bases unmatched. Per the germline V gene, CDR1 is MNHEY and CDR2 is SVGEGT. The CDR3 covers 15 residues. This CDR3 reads CASSYLSGGSYEQYF. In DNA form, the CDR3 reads TGTGCCAGCAGTTACCTTAGCGGGGGCTCCTACGAGCAGTACTTC.

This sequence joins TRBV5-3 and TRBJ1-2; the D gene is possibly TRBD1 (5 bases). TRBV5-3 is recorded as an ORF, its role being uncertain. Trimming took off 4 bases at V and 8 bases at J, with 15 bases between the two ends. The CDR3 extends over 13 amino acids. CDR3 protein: CARSPGSGYGYTF. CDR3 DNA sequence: TGTGCCAGAAGCCCCGGATCAGGGTACGGCTACACCTTC.

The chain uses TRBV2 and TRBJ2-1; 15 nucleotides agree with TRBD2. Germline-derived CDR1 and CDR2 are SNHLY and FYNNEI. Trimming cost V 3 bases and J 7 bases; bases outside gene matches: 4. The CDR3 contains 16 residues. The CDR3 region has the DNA TGTGCCAGCAGTGATCGGGGGACTAGCGGGAGGAATGAGCAGTTCTTC. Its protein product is CASSDRGTSGRNEQFF.

This CDR3 is CASRTTGTNTGELFF. CDR3 sequence (DNA): TGTGCCAGTAGAACCACAGGGACGAACACCGGGGAGCTGTTTTTT. V gene TRBV19 combines with J gene TRBJ2-2; D may be TRBD1 (6 bases). This CDR3 contains 15 residues. Germline V CDR1 and CDR2: LNHDA, SQIVND (reference sequence). V was pared by 6 bases and J by 0 bases, with 11 bases between.

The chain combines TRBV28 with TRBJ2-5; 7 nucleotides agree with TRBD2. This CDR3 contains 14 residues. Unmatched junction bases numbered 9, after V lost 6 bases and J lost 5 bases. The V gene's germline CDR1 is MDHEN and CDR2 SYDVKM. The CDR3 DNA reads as TGTGCCAGCAGCCCAGCGGGACCATGGGAGACCCAGTACTTC. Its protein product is CASSPAGPWETQYF.

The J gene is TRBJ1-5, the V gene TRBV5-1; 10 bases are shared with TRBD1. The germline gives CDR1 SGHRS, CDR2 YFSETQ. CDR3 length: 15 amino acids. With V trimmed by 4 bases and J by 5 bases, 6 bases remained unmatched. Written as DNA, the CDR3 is TGCGCCAGCAGCCCCGACGGGACAGGGGATCAGCCCCAGCATTTT. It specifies CASSPDGTGDQPQHF.

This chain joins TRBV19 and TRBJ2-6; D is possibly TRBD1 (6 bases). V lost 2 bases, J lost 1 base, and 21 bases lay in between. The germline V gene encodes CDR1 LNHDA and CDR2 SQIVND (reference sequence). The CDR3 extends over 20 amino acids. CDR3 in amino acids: CASSINRRQGSKSGANVLTF. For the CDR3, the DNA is TGTGCCAGTAGTATAAATCGTCGGCAGGGGAGTAAGTCTGGGGCCAACGTCCTGACTTTC.

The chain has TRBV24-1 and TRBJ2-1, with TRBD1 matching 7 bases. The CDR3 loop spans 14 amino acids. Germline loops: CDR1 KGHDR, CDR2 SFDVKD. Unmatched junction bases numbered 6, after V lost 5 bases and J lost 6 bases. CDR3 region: CATSGGGEANEQFF. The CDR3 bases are TGTGCCACCAGTGGAGGGGGCGAAGCCAATGAGCAGTTCTTC.

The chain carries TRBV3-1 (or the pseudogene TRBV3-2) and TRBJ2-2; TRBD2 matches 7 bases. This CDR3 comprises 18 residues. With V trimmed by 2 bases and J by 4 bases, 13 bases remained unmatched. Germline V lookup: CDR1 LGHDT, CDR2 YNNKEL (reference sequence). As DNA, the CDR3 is TGTGCCAGCAGCCAAATCGTCGGGGCGGGAGTCTCCACCGGGGAGCTGTTTTTT. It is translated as CASSQIVGAGVSTGELFF.

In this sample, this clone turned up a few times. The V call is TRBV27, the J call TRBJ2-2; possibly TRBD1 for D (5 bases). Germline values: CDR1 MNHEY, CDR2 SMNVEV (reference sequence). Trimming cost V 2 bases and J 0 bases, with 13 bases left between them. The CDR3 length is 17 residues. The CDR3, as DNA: TGTGCCAGCAGTTTAATCCGGACACCTCCGAACACCGGGGAGCTGTTTTTT. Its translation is CASSLIRTPPNTGELFF.

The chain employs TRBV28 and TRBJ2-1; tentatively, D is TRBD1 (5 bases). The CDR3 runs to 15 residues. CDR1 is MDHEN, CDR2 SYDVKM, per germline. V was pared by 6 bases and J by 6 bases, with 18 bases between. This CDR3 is CASRGAVLVTNEQFF. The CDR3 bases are TGTGCCAGCAGAGGGGCCGTGCTAGTTACCAATGAGCAGTTCTTC.

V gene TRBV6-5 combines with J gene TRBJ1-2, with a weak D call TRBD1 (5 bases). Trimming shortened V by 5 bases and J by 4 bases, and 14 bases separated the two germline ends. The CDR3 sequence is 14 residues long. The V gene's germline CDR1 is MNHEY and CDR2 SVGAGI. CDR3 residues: CASSKDGQGYGYTF. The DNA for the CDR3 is TGTGCCAGCAGTAAGGACGGGCAGGGCTATGGCTACACCTTC.

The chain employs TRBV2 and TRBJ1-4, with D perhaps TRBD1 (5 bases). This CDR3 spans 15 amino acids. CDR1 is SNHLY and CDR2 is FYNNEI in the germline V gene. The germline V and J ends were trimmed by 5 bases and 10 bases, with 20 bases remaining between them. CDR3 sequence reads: CASSLDSRGIGKLFF. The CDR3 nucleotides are TGTGCCAGCAGTTTAGACAGCCGGGGGATCGGAAAACTGTTTTTT. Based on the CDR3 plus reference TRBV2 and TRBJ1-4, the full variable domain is EPEVTQTPSHQVTQMGQEVILRCVPISNHLYFYWYRQILGQKVEFLVSFYNNEISEKSEIFDDQFSVERPDGSNFTLKIRSTKLEDSAMYFCASSLDSRGIGKLFFGSGTQLSVL.

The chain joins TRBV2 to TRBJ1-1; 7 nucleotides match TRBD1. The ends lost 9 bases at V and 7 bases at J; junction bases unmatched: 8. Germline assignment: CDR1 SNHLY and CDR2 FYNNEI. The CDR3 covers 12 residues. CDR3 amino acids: CARGRHRGEAFF. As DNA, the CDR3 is TGTGCCAGGGGTCGGCACAGGGGTGAAGCTTTCTTT.

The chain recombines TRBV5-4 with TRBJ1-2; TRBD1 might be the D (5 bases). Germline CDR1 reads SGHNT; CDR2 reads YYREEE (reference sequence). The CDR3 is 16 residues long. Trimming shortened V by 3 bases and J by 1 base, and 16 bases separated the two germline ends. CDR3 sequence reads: CASSSYTPGGNYGYTF. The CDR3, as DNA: TGTGCCAGCAGCTCCTATACCCCGGGGGGTAACTATGGCTACACCTTC.

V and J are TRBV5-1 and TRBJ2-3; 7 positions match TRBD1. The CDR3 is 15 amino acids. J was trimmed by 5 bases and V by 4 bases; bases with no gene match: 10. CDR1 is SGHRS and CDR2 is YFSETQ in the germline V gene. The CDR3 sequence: CASSPGQFLEDTQYF. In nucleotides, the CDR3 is TGCGCCAGCAGCCCGGGACAGTTTCTTGAAGATACGCAGTATTTT.

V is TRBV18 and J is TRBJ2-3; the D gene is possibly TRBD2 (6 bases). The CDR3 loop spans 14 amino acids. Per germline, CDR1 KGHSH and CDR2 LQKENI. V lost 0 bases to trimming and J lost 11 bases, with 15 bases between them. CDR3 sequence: CASSPPQFSGKQYF. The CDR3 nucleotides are TGTGCCAGCTCACCACCCCAGTTTAGCGGCAAGCAGTATTTT.

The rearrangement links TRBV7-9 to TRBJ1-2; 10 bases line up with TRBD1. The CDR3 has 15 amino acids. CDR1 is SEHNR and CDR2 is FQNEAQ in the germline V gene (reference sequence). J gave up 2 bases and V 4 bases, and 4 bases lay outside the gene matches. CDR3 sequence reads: CASSSRGQGNYGYTF. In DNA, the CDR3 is TGTGCCAGCAGCTCCAGGGGACAGGGGAACTATGGCTACACCTTC.

CDR3 sequence: CASRAPEMASYEQYF. The CDR3 DNA is TGCGCCAGCAGGGCACCGGAGATGGCGTCCTACGAGCAGTACTTC. The gene calls are TRBV5-1 and TRBJ2-7; D is uncertain. This CDR3 has 15 residues. CDR1 is SGHRS and CDR2 is YFSETQ in the germline V gene. Trimming stripped 5 bases from V and 1 base from J, with 16 bases between. Full variable domain (rest looked up from reference TRBV5-1 and TRBJ2-7): KAGVTQTPRYLIKTRGQQVTLSCSPISGHRSVSWYQQTPGQGLQFLFEYFSETQRNKGNFPGRFSGRQFSNSRSEMNVSTLELGDSALYLCASRAPEMASYEQYFGPGTRLTVT.

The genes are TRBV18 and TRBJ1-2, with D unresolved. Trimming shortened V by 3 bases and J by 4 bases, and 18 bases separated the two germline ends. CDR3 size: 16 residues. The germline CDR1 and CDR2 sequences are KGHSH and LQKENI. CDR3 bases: TGTGCCAGCTCACCCCGGGAGTATCCAAGCTCCTATGGCTACACCTTC. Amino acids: CASSPREYPSSYGYTF.

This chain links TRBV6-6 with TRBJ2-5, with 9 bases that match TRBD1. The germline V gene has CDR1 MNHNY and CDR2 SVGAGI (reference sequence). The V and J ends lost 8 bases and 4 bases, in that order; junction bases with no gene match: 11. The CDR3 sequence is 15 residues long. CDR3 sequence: CASLPGQGRLETQYF. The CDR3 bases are TGTGCCAGCTTACCGGGACAGGGAAGGTTAGAGACCCAGTACTTC.